Listed below are T cell receptor beta chains from one sample, sequenced in a study of blood T cell repertoires in COVID-19. The protocol was immunoSEQ multiplex PCR, while the TCRdb copy is restricted to in-frame clones and leaves out a portion. The sample shows over 250,000 clones, around 90% of them seen only once. What was sequenced was PBMCs or T cells enriched from blood (not recorded which). The receptors come from a woman aged 50 to 60 who had recovered from COVID-19. The CDR3 runs from the conserved cysteine through the conserved F or W. Fields, in order: V gene, D gene, clone size, J gene, CDR3 protein, CDR3 DNA. D genes are given only for firm matches. A row's size may be missing; if present it is once, few, many or a size class.

>TRBV6-2/TRBV6-3|TRBD2|.|TRBJ2-1
CASSFRTSNDEQFF
TGTGCCAGCAGTTTCAGGACTAGTAATGATGAGCAGTTCTTC
>TRBV2|.|.|TRBJ1-1
CASSENMNTEAFF
TGTGCCAGCAGTGAAAACATGAACACTGAAGCTTTCTTT
>TRBV18|.|.|TRBJ1-3
CASSPQQGGGNTIYF
TGTGCCAGCTCACCCCAGCAGGGCGGTGGAAACACCATATATTTT
>TRBV28|TRBD1|.|TRBJ1-1
CASSLTGPYTEAFF
TGTGCCAGCAGTTTGACAGGGCCCTACACTGAAGCTTTCTTT
>TRBV7-2|.|.|TRBJ1-1
CASSFSFMNTEAFF
TGTGCCAGCAGCTTCAGTTTCATGAACACTGAAGCTTTCTTT
>TRBV6-5|.|few|TRBJ1-4
CASKMGGGDDEKLFF
TGTGCCAGCAAAATGGGAGGGGGGGATGATGAAAAACTGTTTTTT
>TRBV5-4|TRBD2|once|TRBJ2-1
CASSSGLAGVYEYNEQFF
TGTGCCAGCAGCTCCGGACTAGCGGGGGTGTACGAGTACAATGAGCAGTTCTTC
>TRBV5-4|TRBD2|.|TRBJ2-1
CASSLGTSGAYNEQFF
TGTGCCAGCAGCTTAGGGACTAGCGGAGCCTACAATGAGCAGTTCTTC
>TRBV4-3|TRBD1|.|TRBJ2-5
CASSQGGQGRETQYF
TGCGCCAGCAGCCAAGGGGGACAGGGTCGGGAGACCCAGTACTTC
>TRBV19|.|.|TRBJ2-1
CASSINRPLRNEQFF
TGTGCCAGTAGTATCAACAGGCCACTTCGCAATGAGCAGTTCTTC
>TRBV4-1|.|.|TRBJ1-2
CASSPGAALGVYGYTF
TGCGCCAGCAGCCCTGGGGCTGCCCTAGGGGTCTATGGCTACACCTTC
>TRBV10-1|.|.|TRBJ1-1
CASRAQGHTEAFF
TGCGCCAGCAGGGCACAGGGACACACTGAAGCTTTCTTT
>TRBV28|.|.|TRBJ1-2
CASRGRDFYGYTF
TGTGCCAGCAGAGGAAGAGACTTCTATGGCTACACCTTC
>TRBV29-1|TRBD2|.|TRBJ2-1
CSVEPIAGGLTNEQFF
TGCAGCGTTGAACCAATAGCGGGGGGCTTAACAAATGAGCAGTTCTTC
>TRBV5-1|TRBD1|.|TRBJ1-5
CASSETGISGSNQPQHF
TGCGCCAGCAGCGAGACAGGGATCAGCGGGAGCAATCAGCCCCAGCATTTT
>TRBV11-2|.|.|TRBJ1-5
CASSPRLGGGNQPQHF
TGTGCCAGCAGCCCAAGACTCGGAGGGGGCAATCAGCCCCAGCATTTT
>TRBV5-4|TRBD2|.|TRBJ2-3
CASRPRTSGSTDTQYF
TGTGCCAGCAGACCTAGGACTAGCGGAAGCACAGATACGCAGTATTTT
>TRBV29-1|TRBD1|once|TRBJ1-1
CSVEGSGGPNTEAFF
TGCAGCGTTGAAGGGTCAGGGGGGCCCAACACTGAAGCTTTCTTT
>TRBV19|.|.|TRBJ2-2
CASNHRVTNTGELFF
TGTGCCAGTAACCACAGGGTTACAAACACCGGGGAGCTGTTTTTT
>TRBV7-6|.|.|TRBJ2-1
CASSLELTGLMYEQFF
TGTGCCAGCAGCTTAGAGCTGACGGGACTTATGTATGAGCAGTTCTTC
>TRBV5-4|.|.|TRBJ2-7
CASSTLDGGAYEQYF
TGTGCCAGCAGCACCTTAGATGGGGGCGCCTACGAGCAGTACTTC
>TRBV7-9|.|.|TRBJ1-5
CASSTLGQGYVHF
TGTGCCAGCAGCACATTGGGTCAGGGCTATGTTCATTTT
>TRBV19|TRBD1|.|TRBJ2-6
CASSIYAETGVKFGANVLTF
TGTGCCAGTAGTATCTATGCAGAGACAGGGGTTAAGTTTGGGGCCAACGTCCTGACTTTC
>TRBV30|.|.|TRBJ1-3
CAWSGRGGENTIYF
TGTGCCTGGAGTGGCAGGGGCGGCGAAAACACCATATATTTT
>TRBV28|.|.|TRBJ1-5
CASSSVVGPTGNQPQHF
TGTGCCAGCAGCTCCGTGGTGGGGCCCACAGGCAATCAGCCCCAGCATTTT